This T cell receptor (beta chain) was captured in a study of blood T cell repertoires in COVID-19. The wider study: Sample material is recorded as cDNA or gDNA derived from T cells, B-cell-depleted T cells, or PBMCs.

Per germline, CDR1 SNHLY and CDR2 FYNNEI. The V and J ends lost 6 bases and 4 bases, in that order; junction bases with no gene match: 12. This CDR3 is 18 amino acids long. Repertoires were generated with immunoSEQ multiplex PCR, while TCRdb's copy carries only in-frame clones and drops some. Here the sample spans roughly 380,000 clones, roughly 86% being singletons. Sequencing input: peripheral blood. The receptor's source is a human donor with acute or convalescent COVID-19. The donor label of this sample is uncertain. The gene calls are TRBV2 and TRBJ2-2; 12 bases line up with TRBD1. This CDR3 is CASRGGQGAFLSTGELFF. The CDR3 DNA follows: TGTGCCAGCAGAGGGGGACAGGGGGCCTTTCTCTCCACCGGGGAGCTGTTTTTT.